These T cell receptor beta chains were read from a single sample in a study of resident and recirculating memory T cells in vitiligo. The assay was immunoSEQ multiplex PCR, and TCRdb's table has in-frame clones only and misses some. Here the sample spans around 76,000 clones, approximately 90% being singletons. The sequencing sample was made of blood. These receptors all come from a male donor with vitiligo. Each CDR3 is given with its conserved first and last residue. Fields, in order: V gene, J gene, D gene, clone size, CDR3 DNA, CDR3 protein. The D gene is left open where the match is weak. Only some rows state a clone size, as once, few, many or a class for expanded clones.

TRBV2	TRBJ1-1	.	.	TGTGCCAGCAGTGAACAGGGAAACACTGAAGCTTTCTTT	CASSEQGNTEAFF
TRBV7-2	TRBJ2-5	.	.	TGTGCCAGCAGCTTAAACGCCCCGGGGGGCGGGGAGACCCAGTACTTC	CASSLNAPGGGETQYF
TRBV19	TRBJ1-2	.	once	TGTGCCAGTAGTATTAACAGGGAGAACGGCTACACCTTC	CASSINRENGYTF
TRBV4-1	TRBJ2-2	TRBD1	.	TGCGCCAGCAGCCGGGAAAGGGGGCGCGGGAACACCGGGGAGCTGTTTTTT	CASSRERGRGNTGELFF
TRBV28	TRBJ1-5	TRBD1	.	TGTGCCAGCAGTTTAAGACAGGGAAAGTTAACAAGCAATCAGCCCCAGCATTTT	CASSLRQGKLTSNQPQHF
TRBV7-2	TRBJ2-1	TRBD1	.	TGTGCCAGCAGCTTATGGACAGGGGTCTACAATGAGCAGTTCTTC	CASSLWTGVYNEQFF
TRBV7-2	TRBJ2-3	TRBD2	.	TGTGCCAGCAGCTTACTAGCGGCAGATACGCAGTATTTT	CASSLLAADTQYF
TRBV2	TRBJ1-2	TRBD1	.	TGTGCCAGCAGCGGACAGGGTTCAGATGGCTACACCTTC	CASSGQGSDGYTF
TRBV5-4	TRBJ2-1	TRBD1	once	TGTGCCAGCAGCTTTGGAGGTGGACAGGGGCGTTACTCCTACAATGAGCAGTTCTTC	CASSFGGGQGRYSYNEQFF
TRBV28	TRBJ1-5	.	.	TGTGCCATCGGTCAGCCCCAGCATTTT	CAIGQPQHF
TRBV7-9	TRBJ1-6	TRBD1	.	TGTGCCAGCAGCGAGGACAGGCTAACATCACCCCTCCACTTT	CASSEDRLTSPLHF
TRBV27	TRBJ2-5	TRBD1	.	TGTGCCAGCAGTTTAGGGGTAGTGGACAGGGAAGAGACCCAGTACTTC	CASSLGVVDREETQYF
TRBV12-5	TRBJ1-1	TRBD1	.	TGTGCTAGTGGCTTAGTTCCGGGACAGGGGGCGGTGGGAGCTTTCTTT	CASGLVPGQGAVGAFF
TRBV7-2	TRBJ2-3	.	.	TGTGCCAGCAGCCTATATATGGGATCGGGTTATAGCGATGAAGATACGCAGTATTTT	CASSLYMGSGYSDEDTQYF
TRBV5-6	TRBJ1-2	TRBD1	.	TGTGCCAGCAGCGATCAGGGGGTTCGGTATGGCTACACCTTC	CASSDQGVRYGYTF
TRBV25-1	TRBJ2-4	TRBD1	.	TGTGCCAGCAGCGGGACAGAGGGTCCTCTAGCCAAAAACATTCAGTACTTC	CASSGTEGPLAKNIQYF
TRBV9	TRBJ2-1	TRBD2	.	TGTGCCAGCAGCAGTTCCGGGACTAAGGATGAGCAGTTCTTC	CASSSSGTKDEQFF
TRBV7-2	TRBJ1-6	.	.	TGTGCCAGCAGCCCACCGCCCCGGGGTAATAATTCACCCCTCCACTTT	CASSPPPRGNNSPLHF
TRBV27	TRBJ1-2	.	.	TGTGCCAGCAGTTTACTTCCCAGTCCCAACTATGGCTACACCTTC	CASSLLPSPNYGYTF
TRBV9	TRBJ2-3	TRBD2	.	TGTGCCAGCAGCACCCGGGGGAGCGGGGAAACCACAGATACGCAGTATTTT	CASSTRGSGETTDTQYF
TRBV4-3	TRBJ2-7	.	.	TGCGCCAGCAGCCGTAGACAGGATTCCTACGAGCAGTACTTC	CASSRRQDSYEQYF
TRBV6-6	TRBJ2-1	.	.	TGTGCCAGCAGAACAGGGGAGGCTCCCAATGAGCAGTTCTTC	CASRTGEAPNEQFF
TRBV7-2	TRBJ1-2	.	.	TGTGCCAGCAGCTTAGCGGCAGGATGGGAGGGCTACACCTTC	CASSLAAGWEGYTF
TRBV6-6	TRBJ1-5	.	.	TGTGCCAGCAGTCCCCGGGGCAATCAGCCCCAGCATTTT	CASSPRGNQPQHF
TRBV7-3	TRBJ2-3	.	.	TGTGCCAGCAGCTTAACGGGGGCCCGCACAGATACGCAGTATTTT	CASSLTGARTDTQYF
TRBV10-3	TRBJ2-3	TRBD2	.	TGTGCCACCCAGAAAATAGCGGGGGGCACAGATACGCAGTATTTT	CATQKIAGGTDTQYF
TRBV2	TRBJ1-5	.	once	TGTGCCAGCACACCGACGGAGGTTAATAGCAATCAGCCCCAGCATTTT	CASTPTEVNSNQPQHF
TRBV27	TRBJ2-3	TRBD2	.	TGTGCCAGCAGTCCCCGACTAGCGGGGGCGCAGTATTTT	CASSPRLAGAQYF
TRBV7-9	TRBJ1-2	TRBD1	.	TGTGCCAGCAGCCTTCTTGGACAGGGGGCGGTTGGCTACACCTTC	CASSLLGQGAVGYTF
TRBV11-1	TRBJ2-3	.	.	TGTGCCAGCAGCTTAGAAGTGGGGGCCTCGACAGATACGCAGTATTTT	CASSLEVGASTDTQYF
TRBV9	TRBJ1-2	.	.	TGTGCCAGCAGCCCAGGACTGAATTATGGCTACACCTTC	CASSPGLNYGYTF
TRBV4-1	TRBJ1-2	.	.	TGCGCCAGCAGCCAAGTCAGTGGCGGGGGCGACTATGGCTACACCTTC	CASSQVSGGGDYGYTF
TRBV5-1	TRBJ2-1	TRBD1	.	TGCGCCAGCAGCCGCGGGACAGGGGGCTTCGATGAGCAGTTCTTC	CASSRGTGGFDEQFF
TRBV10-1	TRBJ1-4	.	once	TGCGCCAGCAGTGGACAGCTGATTGCAACTAATGAAAAACTGTTTTTT	CASSGQLIATNEKLFF
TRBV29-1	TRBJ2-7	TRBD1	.	TGCAGCACCTATGGGGGCGACAGGGGTGATCCCTACGAGCAGTACTTC	CSTYGGDRGDPYEQYF
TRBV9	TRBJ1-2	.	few	TGTGCCAGCAGCGTCTCAGGGCTTTCCTATGGCTACACCTTC	CASSVSGLSYGYTF
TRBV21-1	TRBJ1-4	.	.	TGTGCCAGCAGCAAAGGTGGGGTGGGGACAGGAGACGAAAAACTGTTTTTT	CASSKGGVGTGDEKLFF
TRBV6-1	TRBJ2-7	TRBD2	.	TGTGCCTCTAGCGGGGGACGGTTCACCTACGAGCAGTACTTC	CASSGGRFTYEQYF
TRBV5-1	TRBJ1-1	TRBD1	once	TGCGCCAGCAGCCGATTCACAGGGGGGAACACTGAAGCTTTCTTT	CASSRFTGGNTEAFF
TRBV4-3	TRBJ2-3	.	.	TGCGCCAGCAGCCAACAGGGGCTGGAAGATACGCAGTATTTT	CASSQQGLEDTQYF
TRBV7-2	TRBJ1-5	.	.	TGTGCCAGCAGCTTAGCGGGGGGTAGAGGTCAGCCCCAGCATTTT	CASSLAGGRGQPQHF
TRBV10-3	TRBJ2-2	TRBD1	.	TGTGCCATCGGGGAATGGACAGGGGCTGGTGGGGACACCGGGGAGCTGTTTTTT	CAIGEWTGAGGDTGELFF
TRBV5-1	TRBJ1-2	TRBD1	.	TGCGCCAGCAGCCCCGGGACAGGAAGCTATGGCTACACCTTC	CASSPGTGSYGYTF
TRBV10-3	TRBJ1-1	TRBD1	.	TGTGCCATCAGTGAGGCCAGGGGGAGCACTGAAGCTTTCTTT	CAISEARGSTEAFF
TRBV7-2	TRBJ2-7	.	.	TGTGCCAGCAGCTTATTACCGGGGGACAGCTCCTACGAGCAGTACTTC	CASSLLPGDSSYEQYF
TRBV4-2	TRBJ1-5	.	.	TGTGCCAGCAGCCCGACCGTTACAGCCTCGGGGGATCAGCCCCAGCATTTT	CASSPTVTASGDQPQHF
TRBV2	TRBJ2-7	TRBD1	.	TGTGCCAGCATCGACAGGGGAAGAGGCGAGCAGTACTTC	CASIDRGRGEQYF
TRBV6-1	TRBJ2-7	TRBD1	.	TGTGCCAGCAGATTTGACAGGGACGAGCAGTACTTC	CASRFDRDEQYF
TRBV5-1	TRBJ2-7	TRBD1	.	TGCGCCAGCAACGAGAGGACAGGGGGCGAGCAGTACTTC	CASNERTGGEQYF
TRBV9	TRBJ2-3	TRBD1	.	TGTGCCAGCAGCGCGGGACAGGCCAACACAGATACGCAGTATTTT	CASSAGQANTDTQYF